This TCR beta chain was sequenced during a study of T-cell reconstitution after alpha-beta-depleted transplantation in children (dated by TCRdb to 2015 to 2016). Some background on the complete study: The study quantitatively tracked T-cell immune reconstitution after TCRalphabeta/CD19-depleted allogeneic hematopoietic cell transplantation in children using TCR repertoire profiling.

Study-level results and caveats: The apparently early alphabetaT-cell count recovery about two months after transplant was reportedly dependent on only several hundred rapidly expanded clones derived from non-depleted graft cells. Hyperexpanded clone frequencies declined over subsequent months; after one year, T-cell counts and TCRbeta diversity were mostly attributed to newly produced T cells. In some patients, the high TCRbeta diversity seen at day 60 was put down to recipient T cells and intrathymic progenitors that had survived conditioning.

Trimming costs V 2 bases and J 7 bases, and their ends lie 11 bases apart. From cysteine to phenylalanine, the CDR3 is 14 amino acids long. The kept DNA is CDR3 alone, 42 bases in frame from the first base. As encoded in the germline V gene, CDR1 is KGHSH while CDR2 is LQKENI. The library came from PCR. Sequencing instrument: Illumina HiSeq 2500. To normalize quantification of the TCRbeta repertoire, the TCR libraries were built with molecular barcoding that relied on unique molecular identifiers. TCRdb reran the public reads through fastp at Q25 and MiXCR, keeping productive beta chains. A single entry per CDR3 protein holds the most common genes and DNA from its merged rows. Within this sample are a few hundred thousand distinct CDR3 sequences, with 27% of them counted one time only. The ten top clones hold about 35% of the sample. The treatment or condition label, read with the paper, signifies: allogeneic hematopoietic cell transplantation with graft depleted of TCRalphabeta T cells and CD19 B cells. The children who served as transplant recipients had been given grafts of TCRalphabeta/CD19-depleted allogeneic hematopoietic cells.

This clonotype appeared a few times. Its antigen is still unknown. No per-base quality is available; no much larger clone lies one base away. Rearrangement joined TRBV18 to TRBJ1-4; TRBD1 is perhaps the D gene, given 5 matching bases. The receptor's source is a boy younger than two with Wiskott-Aldrich syndrome, due to receive a stem cell transplant. The sequenced sample was PBMCs, obtained before TCRalphabeta/CD19-depleted stem cell transplant. DNA sequence: TGTGCCAGCTCACCAGGGGCGGTGGTTGAAAAACTGTTTTTT. Its translation reads: CASSPGAVVEKLFF.